A single sample gave rise to the 11 T cell receptor beta chains below, sequenced in a study of T-cell reconstitution after alpha-beta-depleted transplantation in children. The TCRbeta library incorporated unique molecular identifiers. TCRdb processed the PCR reads anew with MiXCR; each CDR3 protein has one entry. The sample carries 200,000 to 250,000 distinct CDR3 sequences, just under 8.5% recorded once. Sequences were derived from PBMCs, mostly from graft donor cells, sampled 180 days after TCRalphabeta/CD19-depleted stem cell transplant. These receptor sequences come from a male patient younger than 18 who had a stem cell transplant for acute lymphoblastic leukemia, so the T cells may come from the graft donor.

A few counts support this clonotype. V usage is TRBV7-2 and J usage is TRBJ1-4; D is possibly TRBD1 (6 bases). The ends were cut back, 4 bases at V and 6 bases at J, with 15 bases in the middle. Germline V CDR1 and CDR2: SGHTA, FQGNSA. The CDR3 spans 15 residues. CDR3 DNA: TGTGCCAGCAGCTCTCCGGGACACCGCTATGAAAAACTGTTTTTT. Translating it yields CASSSPGHRYEKLFF.

This clonotype was found a few times. This chain connects TRBV7-2 to TRBJ2-1; 10 bases map to TRBD2. Trimming at V came to 5 bases and at J to 5 bases, leaving 6 bases not matched to a gene. Germline V gene lookup returns CDR1 SGHTA and CDR2 FQGNSA. The CDR3 covers 15 residues. CDR3 in amino acids: CASSPSSGGDNEQFF. The CDR3 region has the DNA TGTGCCAGCAGCCCATCTAGCGGGGGAGACAATGAGCAGTTCTTC.

This clonotype was picked up many times. The chain couples TRBV6-2 or TRBV6-3 to TRBJ2-7; 7 bases agree with TRBD1. Germline loops: CDR1 MNHEY, CDR2 SVGEGT. Unmatched junction bases numbered 10, after V lost 7 bases and J lost 7 bases. The CDR3 sequence is 13 residues long. The CDR3 spells CASTVTGRWEQYF. The CDR3 DNA reads TGTGCCAGCACAGTGACAGGGCGGTGGGAGCAGTACTTC.

This clonotype was counted many times. The genes are TRBV9 and TRBJ2-7, with D tentatively TRBD1 (6 bases). CDR3 length: 14 residues. From germline, CDR1 is SGDLS and CDR2 YYNGEE. V was trimmed by 3 bases and J by 4 bases, leaving 14 bases between them. The CDR3 reads CASSAQGSAYEQYF. CDR3 nucleotides: TGTGCCAGCAGCGCACAGGGATCAGCTTACGAGCAGTACTTC.

This clonotype was counted at least ten times. V and J are TRBV19 and TRBJ1-6; the D is unclear. Trimming removed 7 bases from V and 0 bases from J, with 13 bases in between. Germline V gives CDR1 LNHDA, CDR2 SQIVND (reference sequence). The CDR3 is 16 residues long. The CDR3 region is CASTPTASSYNSPLHF. In DNA, the CDR3 is TGTGCCAGTACCCCAACAGCCAGCTCCTATAATTCACCCCTCCACTTT.

This chain uses TRBV6-4 with TRBJ2-1; weak D call: TRBD1 (6 bases). Germline assignment: CDR1 MRHNA and CDR2 SNTAGT. Between the trimmed V and J ends, which lost 10 bases and 7 bases, there was a span of 23 bases. There are 15 residues in the CDR3. The CDR3 coding sequence is TGTGCCACCTCTCTAAGGGACACGCCTAATAATGAGCAGTTCTTC. This codes for CATSLRDTPNNEQFF.

V and J are TRBV19 and TRBJ2-5, with TRBD2 matching 9 bases. The CDR3 length is 14 residues. With 5 bases clipped from V and 5 bases from J, the junction kept 6 bases outside the gene matches. Germline CDR1 LNHDA, CDR2 SQIVND (reference sequence). CDR3 loop: CASSSAGGGETQYF. CDR3 nucleotides: TGTGCCAGTAGTTCAGCGGGAGGAGGGGAGACCCAGTACTTC.

This clonotype was seen repeatedly, ten times or more. The gene calls are TRBV29-1 and TRBJ2-1; D not resolved. This CDR3 contains 14 residues. The V gene's germline CDR1 is SQVTM and CDR2 ANQGSEA. Trimming removed 7 bases from V and 2 bases from J, with 15 bases in between. The CDR3 spells CSERPRLAYNEQFF. The CDR3 bases are TGCAGCGAACGGCCCCGCCTAGCCTACAATGAGCAGTTCTTC.

This clonotype was recorded many times. The chain employs TRBV7-9 and TRBJ1-2, with D possibly TRBD1 on 6 matching bases. The germline CDR1 and CDR2 sequences are SEHNR and FQNEAQ (reference sequence). The CDR3 consists of 13 residues. V gave up 2 bases and J gave up 6 bases, with 10 bases separating them. The DNA of the CDR3 is TGTGCCAGCAGCTTATGGACAGAAAATGGCTACACCTTC. It yields the protein CASSLWTENGYTF.

This clonotype was seen at least ten times. The V gene is TRBV6-5, the J gene TRBJ1-6; TRBD1 is a possible D gene (5 bases). The V end lost 4 bases, the J end lost 4 bases, and 8 bases lay between the germline ends. This CDR3 has 14 residues. In germline, CDR1 is MNHEY, CDR2 SVGAGI. The CDR3 DNA follows: TGTGCCAGCAGTTGGGCAGGGTATAATTCACCCCTCCACTTT. Protein sequence: CASSWAGYNSPLHF.

The sample holds many counts of this clonotype. The chain uses TRBV7-8 and TRBJ2-6; 10 bases line up with TRBD2. The V and J ends lost 5 bases and 0 bases, in that order; junction bases with no gene match: 10. Germline CDR1 SGHVS, CDR2 FQNEAQ. CDR3 length: 19 amino acids. The CDR3 bases are TGTGCCAGCAGCGCCCATCTAGCGGGGGAAAGCTCTGGGGCCAACGTCCTGACTTTC. Translated, it gives CASSAHLAGESSGANVLTF.